Following are 10 T cell receptor beta chains from one sample sequenced in a study of blood T cell repertoires in COVID-19. Assay used: immunoSEQ multiplex PCR; TCRdb lists only in-frame clones, some missing. This sample has about 70,000 clones, with 86% found just once. Input material: peripheral blood. Receptors were obtained from a human donor in a cohort sampled during active COVID-19.

The chain recombines TRBV6-4 with TRBJ1-6; 10 bases are a match to TRBD1. Germline V gene lookup returns CDR1 MRHNA and CDR2 SNTAGT. With V trimmed by 6 bases and J by 9 bases, 8 bases remained unmatched. The CDR3 runs to 15 residues. Here the CDR3 DNA reads TGTGCCAGCAGCCTCAGGGGACAGGGGTTTTCACCCCTCCACTTT. It encodes CASSLRGQGFSPLHF.

This chain joins TRBV19 and TRBJ1-1; 8 bases are shared with TRBD1. The CDR3 is 14 residues long. The V gene end was trimmed by 7 bases and the J gene end by 1 base; junction bases not matched to a gene: 5. Looked up from germline, CDR1 is LNHDA and CDR2 is SQIVND (reference sequence). Here the CDR3 DNA reads TGTGCCAGTAATTACAGGGGGTGGAACACTGAAGCTTTCTTT. It encodes CASNYRGWNTEAFF.

V gene TRBV10-3 combines with J gene TRBJ2-1, with D perhaps matching TRBD2 (5 bases). The germline V and J ends were trimmed by 0 bases and 3 bases, with 15 bases remaining between them. Germline CDR1 reads ENHRY; CDR2 reads SYGVKD. CDR3 size: 17 residues. Here the CDR3 reads CAISESAASGDYNEQFF. The CDR3 DNA is TGTGCCATCAGTGAGTCGGCCGCAAGCGGTGACTACAATGAGCAGTTCTTC.

V gene TRBV18 combines with J gene TRBJ1-4, with D hard to call. The CDR3 has 15 residues. Trimming left V 0 bases short and J 6 bases short, with 11 bases between. Per germline, CDR1 KGHSH and CDR2 LQKENI. CDR3: CASSPPGGGYEKLFF. CDR3 DNA: TGTGCCAGCTCACCACCCGGCGGCGGATATGAAAAACTGTTTTTT.

The rearrangement links TRBV5-5 to TRBJ1-2, with 8 bases matching TRBD1. V lost 1 base and J lost 7; bases outside the gene matches: 9. The CDR3 has 15 residues. Per the germline V gene, CDR1 is SGHKS and CDR2 is YYEKEE (reference sequence). The CDR3, as DNA: TGTGCCAGCAGCTTGACAGGGGGAGTAGCGGGTGGCTACACCTTC. This codes for CASSLTGGVAGGYTF.

This clone was seen a few times. This chain uses TRBV6-2 or TRBV6-3 with TRBJ1-2; possible D gene TRBD1, 5 bases. CDR3 length: 12 residues. Germline V CDR1 and CDR2: MNHEY, SVGEGT. V was clipped by 2 bases and J by 6 bases, with 7 bases between them. DNA for the CDR3: TGTGCCAGCAGTTACGTAGGGGATGGCTACACCTTC. This encodes CASSYVGDGYTF.

The rearrangement joins TRBV5-1 to TRBJ1-2; 12 bases match TRBD1. Unmatched junction bases numbered 7, after V lost 4 bases and J lost 6 bases. Germline V gene sequence: CDR1 SGHRS, CDR2 YFSETQ. The CDR3 sequence is 15 residues long. The DNA of the CDR3 is TGCGCCAGCAGCGGGGGGACAGGGGGCTTCGATGGCTACACCTTC. Translation gives CASSGGTGGFDGYTF.

This clone was found a few times. The gene calls are TRBV7-6 and TRBJ1-1, with TRBD1 identical over 9 bases. Germline assignment: CDR1 SGHVS and CDR2 FNYEAQ. V lost 8 bases and J lost 1; bases outside the gene matches: 8. The CDR3 sequence is 15 residues long. The CDR3 DNA reads as TGTGCCAGCCGTTGGGTGGGACAGGGGAACACTGAAGCTTTCTTT. It specifies CASRWVGQGNTEAFF.

The CDR3, as DNA: TGCGCCAGCAGCTTGGGGCAGGGTTGGTACGAGCAGTACTTC. It yields the protein CASSLGQGWYEQYF. The gene calls are TRBV5-1 and TRBJ2-7; D is possibly TRBD1 (5 bases). The CDR3 loop spans 14 amino acids. The V gene lost 0 bases and the J gene lost 4 bases, with 11 bases spanning the gap. Germline V gene data show CDR1 as SGHRS and CDR2 as YFSETQ. Drawing the rest from reference TRBV5-1 and TRBJ2-7, the complete variable domain is KAGVTQTPRYLIKTRGQQVTLSCSPISGHRSVSWYQQTPGQGLQFLFEYFSETQRNKGNFPGRFSGRQFSNSRSEMNVSTLELGDSALYLCASSLGQGWYEQYFGPGTRLTVT.

This sequence joins TRBV2 and TRBJ1-1; D unclear. In germline, CDR1 is SNHLY, CDR2 FYNNEI. The CDR3 consists of 14 residues. V gave up 1 base and J gave up 8 bases, with 14 bases separating them. The CDR3 coding sequence is TGTGCCAGCAGTGAAGGTGCGGCAATTATCGAAGCTTTCTTT. Protein: CASSEGAAIIEAFF. Based on the CDR3 plus reference TRBV2 and TRBJ1-1, the full variable domain is EPEVTQTPSHQVTQMGQEVILRCVPISNHLYFYWYRQILGQKVEFLVSFYNNEISEKSEIFDDQFSVERPDGSNFTLKIRSTKLEDSAMYFCASSEGAAIIEAFFGQGTRLTVV.